This T cell receptor (beta chain) was identified during a study of blood T cell repertoires in COVID-19. Sequencing was performed with immunoSEQ multiplex PCR; in TCRdb, only in-frame clones are kept and a portion is missing. The data show over 150,000 clones, with 88% seen just once and roughly 9% held by the top ten. Germline lookup yields CDR1 SGHAT and CDR2 FQDESV (reference sequence). This CDR3 region has 13 residues. The V end lost 6 bases, the J end lost 5 bases, and 10 bases lay between the germline ends. The clonotype comes from a woman in her late teens or twenties who had recovered from COVID-19. V gene TRBV11-1 combines with J gene TRBJ2-2; D remains unclear. What was sequenced was PBMCs or T cells enriched from blood (not recorded which). CDR3 in DNA: TGTGCCAGCAGTTTTAGTAGTACCGGGGAGCTGTTTTTT. This translates into CASSFSSTGELFF.